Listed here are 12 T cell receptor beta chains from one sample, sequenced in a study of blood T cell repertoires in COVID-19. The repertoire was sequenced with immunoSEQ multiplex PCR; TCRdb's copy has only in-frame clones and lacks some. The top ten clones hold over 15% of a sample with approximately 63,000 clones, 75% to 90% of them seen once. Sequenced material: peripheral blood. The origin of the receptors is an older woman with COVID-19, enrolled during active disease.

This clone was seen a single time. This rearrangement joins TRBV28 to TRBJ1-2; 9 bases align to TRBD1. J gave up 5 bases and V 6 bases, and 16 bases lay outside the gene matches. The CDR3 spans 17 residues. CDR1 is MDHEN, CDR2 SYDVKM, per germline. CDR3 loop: CASRPSGIDRGGYGYTF. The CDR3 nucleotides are TGTGCCAGCAGACCAAGTGGGATAGACAGGGGGGGATATGGCTACACCTTC.

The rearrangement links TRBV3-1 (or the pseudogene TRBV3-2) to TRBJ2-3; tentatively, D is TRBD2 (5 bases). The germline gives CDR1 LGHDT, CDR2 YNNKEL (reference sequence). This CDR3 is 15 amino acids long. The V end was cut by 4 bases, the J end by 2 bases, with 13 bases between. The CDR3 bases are TGTGCCAGCAGCCTCGACTGGGGAGACACAGATACGCAGTATTTT. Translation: CASSLDWGDTDTQYF.

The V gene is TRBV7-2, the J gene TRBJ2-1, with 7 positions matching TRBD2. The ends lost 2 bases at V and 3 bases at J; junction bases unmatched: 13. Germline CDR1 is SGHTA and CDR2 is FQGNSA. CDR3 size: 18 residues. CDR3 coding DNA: TGTGCCAGCAGCTTAAGCTCGGTTGGACTAGTCGACTACAATGAGCAGTTCTTC. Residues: CASSLSSVGLVDYNEQFF. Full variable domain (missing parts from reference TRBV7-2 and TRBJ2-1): GAGVSQSPSNKVTEKGKDVELRCDPISGHTALYWYRQSLGQGLEFLIYFQGNSAPDKSGLPSDRFSAERTGGSVSTLTIQRTQQEDSAVYLCASSLSSVGLVDYNEQFFGPGTRLTVL.

Here the CDR3 DNA reads TGTGCCAGTAGTCCAGCAGGGGGCTGGGAGGGCTACACCTTC. Amino acid sequence: CASSPAGGWEGYTF. The rearrangement joins TRBV19 to TRBJ1-2; TRBD1 aligns across 8 bases. The CDR3 has 14 residues. Germline-derived CDR1 and CDR2 are LNHDA and SQIVND (reference sequence). V lost 5 bases, J lost 8 bases, and 10 bases stayed unmatched.

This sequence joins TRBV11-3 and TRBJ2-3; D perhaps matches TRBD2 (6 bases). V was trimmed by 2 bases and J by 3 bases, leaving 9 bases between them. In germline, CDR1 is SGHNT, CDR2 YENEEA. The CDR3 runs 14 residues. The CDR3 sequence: CASSLSAGTDTQYF. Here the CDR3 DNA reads TGTGCCAGCAGCTTATCGGCGGGAACAGATACGCAGTATTTT.

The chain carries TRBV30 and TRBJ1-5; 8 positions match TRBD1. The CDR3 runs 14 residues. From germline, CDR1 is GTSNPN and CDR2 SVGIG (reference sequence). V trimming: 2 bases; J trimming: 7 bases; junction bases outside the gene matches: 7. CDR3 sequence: CAWSKGQEGQPQHF. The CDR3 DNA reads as TGTGCCTGGAGTAAGGGACAGGAAGGCCAGCCCCAGCATTTT.

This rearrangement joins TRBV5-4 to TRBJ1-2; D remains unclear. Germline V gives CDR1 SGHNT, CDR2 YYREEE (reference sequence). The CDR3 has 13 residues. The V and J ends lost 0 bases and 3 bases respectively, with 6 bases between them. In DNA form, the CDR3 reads TGTGCCAGCAGCTTGGGGCGGGACTATGGCTACACCTTC. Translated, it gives CASSLGRDYGYTF.

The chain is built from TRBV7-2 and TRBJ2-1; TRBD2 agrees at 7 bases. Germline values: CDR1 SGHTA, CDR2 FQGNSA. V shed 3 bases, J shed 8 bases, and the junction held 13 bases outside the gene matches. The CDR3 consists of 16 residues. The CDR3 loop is CASSFLSGGSIHEQFF. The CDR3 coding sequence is TGTGCCAGCAGCTTTTTGTCTGGCGGGAGTATTCATGAGCAGTTCTTC.

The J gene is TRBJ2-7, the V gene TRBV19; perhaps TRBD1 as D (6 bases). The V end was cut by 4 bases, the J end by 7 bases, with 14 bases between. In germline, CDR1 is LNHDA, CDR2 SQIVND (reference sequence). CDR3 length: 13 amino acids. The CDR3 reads CASSRGRMVEQYF. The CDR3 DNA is TGTGCCAGTAGTAGGGGGCGGATGGTGGAGCAGTACTTC.

CDR3 sequence (DNA): TGTGCCAGCAGTCCCCCGTACGAGCAGTACTTC. Protein product: CASSPPYEQYF. This sequence joins TRBV6-5 and TRBJ2-7; D is undetermined. The CDR3 covers 11 residues. The V gene lost 5 bases and the J gene lost 4 bases, with 6 bases spanning the gap. The germline CDR1 and CDR2 sequences are MNHEY and SVGAGI.

The CDR3 region is CASSMVLAGTGELFF. DNA of the CDR3: TGTGCCAGTAGTATGGTGCTAGCGGGCACCGGGGAGCTGTTTTTT. The rearrangement links TRBV19 to TRBJ2-2, with 8 bases fitting TRBD2. This CDR3 has 15 amino acids. CDR1 and CDR2 from the germline V gene are LNHDA and SQIVND (reference sequence). J was trimmed by 4 bases and V by 3 bases; bases with no gene match: 4.

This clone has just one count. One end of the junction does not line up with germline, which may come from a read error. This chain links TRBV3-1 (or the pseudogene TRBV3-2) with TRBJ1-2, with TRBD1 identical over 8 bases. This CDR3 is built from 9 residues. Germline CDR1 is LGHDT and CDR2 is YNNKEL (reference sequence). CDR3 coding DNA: TGTGCCAGCAGCGACAGGGGCCCCTTC. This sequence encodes CASSDRGPF.